Included here is one T cell receptor (beta chain) sequence, with context. The data stem from a study of OX40 agonist ivuxolimab in advanced cancers. V lost 1 base to trimming and J lost 4 bases, with 16 bases between them. The CDR3 consists of 17 residues. The V gene's germline CDR1 is SGHVS and CDR2 FQNEAQ. Using immunoSEQ multiplex PCR, the repertoire was profiled, and TCRdb retains in-frame clones only, with some absent. Among approximately 61,000 clones listed, approximately 90% were seen once. The receptor was isolated from an adult with an advanced solid tumor such as melanoma, head and neck, liver or kidney cancer. Sequencing used CD4+ or CD8+ T cells sorted from blood, obtained in a trial of the OX40 agonist ivuxolimab. V usage is TRBV7-8 and J usage is TRBJ2-2, with D possibly matching TRBD2 (6 bases). CDR3 DNA: TGTGCCAGCAGCTTAGTACCGGGAGTAGAGTTCACCGGGGAGCTGTTTTTT. Protein: CASSLVPGVEFTGELFF.